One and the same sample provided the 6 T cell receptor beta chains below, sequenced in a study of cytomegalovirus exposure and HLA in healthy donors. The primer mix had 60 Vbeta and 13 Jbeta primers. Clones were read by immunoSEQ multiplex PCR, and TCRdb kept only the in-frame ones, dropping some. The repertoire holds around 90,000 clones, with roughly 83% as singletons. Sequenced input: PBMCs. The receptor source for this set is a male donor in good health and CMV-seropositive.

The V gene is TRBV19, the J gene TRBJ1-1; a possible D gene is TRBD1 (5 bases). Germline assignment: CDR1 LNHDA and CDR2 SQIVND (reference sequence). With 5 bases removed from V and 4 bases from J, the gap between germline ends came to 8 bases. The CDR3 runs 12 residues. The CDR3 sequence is CASSPQGTEAFF. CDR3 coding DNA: TGTGCCAGTAGTCCCCAGGGCACTGAAGCTTTCTTT.

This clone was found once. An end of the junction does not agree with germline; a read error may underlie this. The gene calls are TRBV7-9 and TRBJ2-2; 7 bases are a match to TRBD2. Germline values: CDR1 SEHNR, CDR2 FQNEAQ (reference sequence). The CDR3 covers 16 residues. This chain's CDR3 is CSSSLGPSGISGELFF. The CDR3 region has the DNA TGTTCCAGCAGCTTAGGTCCTAGCGGAATCTCCGGGGAGCTGTTTTTT.

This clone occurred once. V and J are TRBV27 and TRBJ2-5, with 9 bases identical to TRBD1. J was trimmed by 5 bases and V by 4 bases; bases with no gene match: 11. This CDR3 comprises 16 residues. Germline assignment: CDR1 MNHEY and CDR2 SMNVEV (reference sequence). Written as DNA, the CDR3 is TGTGCCAGCAGTTGGGGGACGGGACAGGGTGCGGAGACCCAGTACTTC. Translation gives CASSWGTGQGAETQYF.

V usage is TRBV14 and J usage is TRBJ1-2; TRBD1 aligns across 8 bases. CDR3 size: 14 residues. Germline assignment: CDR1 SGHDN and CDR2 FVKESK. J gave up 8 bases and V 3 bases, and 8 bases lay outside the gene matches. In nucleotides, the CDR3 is TGTGCCAGCAGCCACCCCCCCAGGGGGCTGGGCTACACCTTC. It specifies CASSHPPRGLGYTF.

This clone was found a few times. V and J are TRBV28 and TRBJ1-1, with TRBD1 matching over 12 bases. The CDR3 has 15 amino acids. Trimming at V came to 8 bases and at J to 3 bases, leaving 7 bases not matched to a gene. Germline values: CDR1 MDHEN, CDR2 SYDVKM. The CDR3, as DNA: TGTGCCAGCGGGACAGGGGGCGCGGTGTACACTGAAGCTTTCTTT. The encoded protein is CASGTGGAVYTEAFF.

The CDR3 spells CAISAGQRDTEAFF. In nucleotides, the CDR3 is TGTGCCATCAGCGCGGGACAGAGAGACACTGAAGCTTTCTTT. The chain carries TRBV10-3 and TRBJ1-1, with 7 bases lining up with TRBD1. Trimming cost V 6 bases and J 3 bases; bases outside gene matches: 7. CDR3 length: 14 residues. From germline, CDR1 is ENHRY and CDR2 SYGVKD.